One sample yielded the 18 T cell receptor beta chains listed below, sequenced in a study of cytomegalovirus exposure and HLA in healthy donors. Primers for the PCR totalled 60 Vbeta and 13 Jbeta. Profiling relied on immunoSEQ multiplex PCR, and the TCRdb table lists in-frame clones only, not all of them. The table has about 130,000 clones, roughly 74% seen once. Sequenced material: PBMCs. These receptor sequences come from a woman aged 45-65 years in good health and CMV-seropositive.

The V gene is TRBV30, the J gene TRBJ2-3; possible D gene TRBD2, 5 bases. This CDR3 contains 11 residues. V lost 3 bases, J lost 4 bases, and 5 bases lay in between. CDR1 and CDR2 (germline): GTSNPN, SVGIG (reference sequence). The CDR3, as DNA: TGTGCCTGGAGCGGGGCAGATACGCAGTATTTT. Translation gives CAWSGADTQYF.

A word on this clone: Other nucleotide sequences from this sample produce the same CDR3. This chain connects TRBV19 to TRBJ2-3, with D unclear. With 3 bases removed from V and 1 base from J, the gap between germline ends came to 5 bases. The CDR3 runs to 13 residues. Germline CDR1 reads LNHDA; CDR2 reads SQIVND (reference sequence). The CDR3 nucleotides read TGTGCCAGTAGTATCCAGGGCACAGATACGCAGTATTTT. This sequence encodes CASSIQGTDTQYF.

The chain is built from TRBV9 and TRBJ2-7; D possibly corresponds to TRBD2 (5 bases). Trimming took 0 bases from V and 3 from J, leaving 13 bases between them. The length of the CDR3 is 15 residues. The germline CDR1 and CDR2 sequences are SGDLS and YYNGEE. The DNA for the CDR3 is TGTGCCAGCAGCGTAGGTGCGGTGGACTTCTACGAGCAGTACTTC. Amino acids: CASSVGAVDFYEQYF.

V and J are TRBV6-5 and TRBJ2-7; 9 nucleotides match TRBD1. Germline V gene data show CDR1 as MNHEY and CDR2 as SVGAGI. This CDR3 is 14 amino acids long. V shed 6 bases, J shed 2 bases, and the junction held 5 bases outside the gene matches. Here the CDR3 reads CASRGQGWTYEQYF. CDR3 nucleotides: TGTGCCAGCAGGGGACAGGGTTGGACCTACGAGCAGTACTTC.

This chain connects TRBV5-1 to TRBJ2-7, with unresolved D. Germline-derived CDR1 and CDR2 are SGHRS and YFSETQ. CDR3 length equals 12 residues. V was pared by 2 bases and J by 5 bases, with 8 bases between. In nucleotides, the CDR3 is TGCGCCAGCAGCTTCGGGTCGGACGAGCAGTACTTC. Residues: CASSFGSDEQYF.

This chain uses TRBV18 with TRBJ2-5, with D maybe TRBD2 (7 bases). The V gene lost 1 base and the J gene lost 4 bases, with 10 bases spanning the gap. The CDR3 has 14 residues. Germline assignment: CDR1 KGHSH and CDR2 LQKENI. CDR3 in DNA: TGTGCCAGCTCACCACAGGGGGGGACAGAGACCCAGTACTTC. Translation: CASSPQGGTETQYF.

This clone was detected a few times. The gene calls are TRBV12-5 and TRBJ2-1, with 7 bases lining up with TRBD2. In germline, CDR1 is LGHNT, CDR2 FRNRAP. This CDR3 has 13 residues. V shed 6 bases and J 8 bases; nucleotides not matched to a gene: 7. This chain's CDR3 is CASGGRGGHEQFF. The CDR3 bases are TGTGCTAGTGGGGGGAGGGGCGGGCATGAGCAGTTCTTC.

The gene calls are TRBV13 and TRBJ1-4, with 7 bases identical to TRBD1. Per germline, CDR1 PRHDT and CDR2 FYEKMQ (reference sequence). This CDR3 has 15 residues. J gave up 4 bases and V 4 bases, and 6 bases lay outside the gene matches. DNA of the CDR3: TGTGCCAGCAGCTATAGACAGGGATATAATGAAAAACTGTTTTTT. Encoded protein: CASSYRQGYNEKLFF.

This clone showed up just once. This chain connects TRBV14 to TRBJ2-7; 12 bases agree with TRBD2. This CDR3 spans 16 amino acids. Per germline, CDR1 SGHDN and CDR2 FVKESK. The V gene end was trimmed by 1 base and the J gene end by 1 base; junction bases not matched to a gene: 2. The CDR3 DNA reads as TGTGCCAGCAGCCAAGTCGGACTAGCGGGGTCCTACGAGCAGTACTTC. Translating gives CASSQVGLAGSYEQYF.

The J gene is TRBJ2-1, the V gene TRBV6-6, with D possibly matching TRBD2 (7 bases). V lost 2 bases to trimming and J lost 7 bases, with 18 bases between them. The CDR3 spans 16 residues. Germline CDR1 MNHNY, CDR2 SVGAGI (reference sequence). For the CDR3, the DNA is TGTGCCAGCAGTTACAATGTTGGGGGGGCACGGAATGAGCAGTTCTTC. Its protein product is CASSYNVGGARNEQFF.

The J gene is TRBJ2-3, the V gene TRBV7-3; 9 bases agree with TRBD2. V dropped 3 bases and J dropped 5; count of bases not matched to a gene: 6. CDR3 length: 15 residues. From germline, CDR1 is SGHTA and CDR2 FQGTGA. The CDR3 DNA is TGTGCCAGCAGCTTGGGGACTAGCATTGAAGATACGCAGTATTTT. Protein product: CASSLGTSIEDTQYF.

This clone was recorded once. This chain links TRBV27 with TRBJ2-7; maybe TRBD2 (6 bases). The CDR3 spans 15 residues. V was shortened by 4 bases and J by 4 bases, with 17 bases between the two germline ends. Germline loops: CDR1 MNHEY, CDR2 SMNVEV (reference sequence). As DNA, the CDR3 is TGTGCCAGCAGTTACGGGACTCCTTTTCCGTACGAGCAGTACTTC. This sequence encodes CASSYGTPFPYEQYF.

This clone has just a few counts. The J gene is TRBJ1-2, the V gene TRBV28, with unresolved D. The germline V and J ends were trimmed by 5 bases and 7 bases, with 20 bases remaining between them. Per the germline V gene, CDR1 is MDHEN and CDR2 is SYDVKM. The CDR3 is 15 residues long. This CDR3 reads CASSPPPYRGFGYTF. In nucleotides, the CDR3 is TGTGCCAGCAGTCCCCCTCCGTATCGGGGTTTTGGCTACACCTTC.

This chain joins TRBV5-1 and TRBJ1-6; D might be TRBD1 (5 bases). The length of the CDR3 is 16 residues. With 4 bases removed from V and 9 bases from J, the gap between germline ends came to 20 bases. Germline CDR1 reads SGHRS; CDR2 reads YFSETQ. The CDR3 coding sequence is TGCGCCAGCAGCCCGGGCGCGGGGCCGTTCGTTTCACCCCTCCACTTT. Its translation is CASSPGAGPFVSPLHF.

The rearrangement joins TRBV29-1 to TRBJ2-2, with TRBD1 as a possible D gene (5 bases). The germline gives CDR1 SQVTM, CDR2 ANQGSEA. The CDR3 is 13 amino acids. V was shortened by 3 bases and J by 0 bases, with 5 bases between the two germline ends. CDR3 in amino acids: CSVDRANTGELFF. The CDR3, as DNA: TGCAGCGTTGACAGGGCGAACACCGGGGAGCTGTTTTTT.

This clone has just one count. This chain joins TRBV15 and TRBJ1-3; 7 bases are shared with TRBD1. This CDR3 contains 16 residues. V lost 3 bases to trimming and J lost 0 bases; unmatched junction nucleotides: 5. Germline V gene data show CDR1 as LNHNV and CDR2 as YYDKDF (reference sequence). This chain's CDR3 is CATSSWDSISGNTIYF. In nucleotides, the CDR3 is TGTGCCACCAGCAGTTGGGACAGCATCTCTGGAAACACCATATATTTT.

This chain links TRBV18 with TRBJ2-3, with 9 bases matching TRBD2. Per the germline V gene, CDR1 is KGHSH and CDR2 is LQKENI. CDR3 length: 19 residues. The trim removed 3 bases at V and 0 bases at J, leaving 13 bases unmatched. The CDR3 here is CASSPLAGGSWTSTDTQYF. The CDR3 DNA sequence: TGTGCCAGCTCACCTCTGGCGGGGGGGTCATGGACTAGCACAGATACGCAGTATTTT.

This clone was recorded only once. J is TRBJ2-1 and V is TRBV6-6; possibly TRBD2 for D (5 bases). Trimming shortened V by 6 bases and J by 2 bases, and 17 bases separated the two germline ends. Germline CDR1 reads MNHNY; CDR2 reads SVGAGI (reference sequence). The CDR3 is made up of 16 amino acids. CDR3 sequence (DNA): TGTGCCAGCAGCCCCTCGAGAAGCGGCGCCTACAATGAGCAGTTCTTC. This codes for CASSPSRSGAYNEQFF.